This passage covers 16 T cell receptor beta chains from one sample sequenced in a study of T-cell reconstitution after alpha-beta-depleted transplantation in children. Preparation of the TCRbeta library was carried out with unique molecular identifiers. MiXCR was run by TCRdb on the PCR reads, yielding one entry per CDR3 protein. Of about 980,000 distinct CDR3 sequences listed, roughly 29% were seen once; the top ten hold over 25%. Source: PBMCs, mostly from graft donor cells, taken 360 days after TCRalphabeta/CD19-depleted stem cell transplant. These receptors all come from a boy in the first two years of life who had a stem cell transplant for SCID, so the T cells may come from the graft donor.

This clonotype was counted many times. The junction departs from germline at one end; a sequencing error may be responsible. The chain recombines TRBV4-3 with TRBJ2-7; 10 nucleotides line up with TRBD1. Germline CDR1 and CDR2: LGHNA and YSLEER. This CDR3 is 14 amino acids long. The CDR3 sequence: CASSPGTGDYEQYF. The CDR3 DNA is TGTGCCAGCAGCCCCGGGACAGGGGACTACGAGCAGTACTTC.

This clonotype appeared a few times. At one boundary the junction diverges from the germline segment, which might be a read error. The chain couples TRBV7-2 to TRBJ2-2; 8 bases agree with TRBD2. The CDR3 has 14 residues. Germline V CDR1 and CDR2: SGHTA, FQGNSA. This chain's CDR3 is CASSIAGSPGELFF. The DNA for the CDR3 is TGTGCCAGCAGCATAGCGGGGTCGCCCGGGGAGCTGTTTTTT.

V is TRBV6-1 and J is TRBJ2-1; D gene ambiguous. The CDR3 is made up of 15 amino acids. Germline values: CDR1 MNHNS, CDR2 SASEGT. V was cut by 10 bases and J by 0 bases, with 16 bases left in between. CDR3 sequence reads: CATGSGVSSYNEQFF. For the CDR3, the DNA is TGTGCCACCGGGTCTGGGGTGAGCTCCTACAATGAGCAGTTCTTC.

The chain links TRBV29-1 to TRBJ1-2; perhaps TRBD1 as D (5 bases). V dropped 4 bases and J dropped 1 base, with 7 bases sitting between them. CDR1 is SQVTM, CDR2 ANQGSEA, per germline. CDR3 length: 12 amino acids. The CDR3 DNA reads TGCAGCGTTGGACAGCATAACTATGGCTACACCTTC. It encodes CSVGQHNYGYTF.

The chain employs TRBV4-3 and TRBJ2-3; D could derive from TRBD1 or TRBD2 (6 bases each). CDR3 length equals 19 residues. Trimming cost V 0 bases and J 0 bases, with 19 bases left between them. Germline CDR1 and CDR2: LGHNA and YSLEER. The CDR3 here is CASSQEARGGGPSTDTQYF. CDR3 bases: TGCGCCAGCAGCCAAGAAGCGCGCGGTGGGGGGCCGAGCACAGATACGCAGTATTTT.

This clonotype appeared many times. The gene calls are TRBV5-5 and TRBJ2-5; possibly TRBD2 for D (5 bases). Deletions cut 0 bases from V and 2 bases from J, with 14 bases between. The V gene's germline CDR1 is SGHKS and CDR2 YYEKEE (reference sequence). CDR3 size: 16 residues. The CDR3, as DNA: TGTGCCAGCAGCTTGGTTCCGGGGTTCGCGCAAGAGACCCAGTACTTC. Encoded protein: CASSLVPGFAQETQYF. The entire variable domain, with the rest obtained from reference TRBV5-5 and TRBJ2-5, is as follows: DAGVTQSPTHLIKTRGQQVTLRCSPISGHKSVSWYQQVLGQGPQFIFQYYEKEERGRGNFPDRFSARQFPNYSSELNVNALLLGDSALYLCASSLVPGFAQETQYFGPGTRLLVL.

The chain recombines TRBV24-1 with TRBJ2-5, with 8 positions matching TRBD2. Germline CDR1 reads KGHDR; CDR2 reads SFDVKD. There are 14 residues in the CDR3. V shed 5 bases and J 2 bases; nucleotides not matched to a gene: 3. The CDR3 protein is CATSASGGQETQYF. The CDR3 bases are TGTGCCACCAGTGCCAGCGGGGGACAAGAGACCCAGTACTTC.

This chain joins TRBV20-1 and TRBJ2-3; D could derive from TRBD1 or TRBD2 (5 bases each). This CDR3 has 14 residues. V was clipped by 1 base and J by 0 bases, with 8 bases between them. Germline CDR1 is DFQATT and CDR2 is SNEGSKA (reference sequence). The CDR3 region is CSARAGRSTDTQYF. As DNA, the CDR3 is TGCAGTGCTAGAGCGGGACGAAGCACAGATACGCAGTATTTT.

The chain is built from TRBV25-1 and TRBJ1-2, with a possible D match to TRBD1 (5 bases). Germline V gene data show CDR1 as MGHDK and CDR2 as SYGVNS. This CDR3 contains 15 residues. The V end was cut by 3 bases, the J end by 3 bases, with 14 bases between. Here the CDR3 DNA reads TGTGCCAGCAGTGACAACACGGGACCTGACTATGGCTACACCTTC. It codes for CASSDNTGPDYGYTF.

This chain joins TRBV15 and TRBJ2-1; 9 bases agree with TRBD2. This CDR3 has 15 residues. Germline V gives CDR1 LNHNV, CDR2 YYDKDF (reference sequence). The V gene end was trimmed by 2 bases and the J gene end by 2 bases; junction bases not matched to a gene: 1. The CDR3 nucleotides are TGTGCCACCAGCAGATTAGCGGGGGCCTACAATGAGCAGTTCTTC. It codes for CATSRLAGAYNEQFF.

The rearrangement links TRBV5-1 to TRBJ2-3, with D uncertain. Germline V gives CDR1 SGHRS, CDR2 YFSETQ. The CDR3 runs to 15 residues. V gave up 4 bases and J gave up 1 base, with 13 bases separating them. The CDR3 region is CASSPIRAGTDTQYF. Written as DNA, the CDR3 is TGCGCCAGCAGCCCAATTCGCGCTGGCACAGATACGCAGTATTTT.

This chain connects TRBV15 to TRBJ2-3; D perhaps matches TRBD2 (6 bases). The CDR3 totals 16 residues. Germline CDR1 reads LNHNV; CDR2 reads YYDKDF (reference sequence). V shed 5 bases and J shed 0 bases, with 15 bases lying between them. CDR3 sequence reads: CATSGDSGSSTDTQYF. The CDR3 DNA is TGTGCCACCAGCGGCGACTCCGGGAGCAGCACAGATACGCAGTATTTT. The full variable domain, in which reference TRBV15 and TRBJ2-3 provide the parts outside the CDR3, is DAMVIQNPRYQVTQFGKPVTLSCSQTLNHNVMYWYQQKSSQAPKLLFHYYDKDFNNEADTPDNFQSRRPNTSFCFLDIRSPGLGDTAMYLCATSGDSGSSTDTQYFGPGTRLTVL.

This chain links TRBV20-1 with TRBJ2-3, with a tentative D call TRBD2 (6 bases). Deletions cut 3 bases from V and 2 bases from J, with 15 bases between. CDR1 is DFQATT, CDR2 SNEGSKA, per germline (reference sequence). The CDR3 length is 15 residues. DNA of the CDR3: TGCAGTGCTAGTTTCGGACTACCCACCACAGATACGCAGTATTTT. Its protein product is CSASFGLPTTDTQYF.

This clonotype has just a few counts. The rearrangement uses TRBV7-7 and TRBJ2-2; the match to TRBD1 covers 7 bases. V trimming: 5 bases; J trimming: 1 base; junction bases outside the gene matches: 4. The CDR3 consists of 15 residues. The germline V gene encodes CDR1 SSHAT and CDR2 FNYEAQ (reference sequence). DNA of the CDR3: TGTGCCAGCAGCATCCACAGGGGGAACACCGGGGAGCTGTTTTTT. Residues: CASSIHRGNTGELFF.

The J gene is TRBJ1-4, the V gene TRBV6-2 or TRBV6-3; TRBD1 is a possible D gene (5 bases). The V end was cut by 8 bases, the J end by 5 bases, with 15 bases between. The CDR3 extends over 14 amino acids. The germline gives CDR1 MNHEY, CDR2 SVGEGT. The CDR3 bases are TGTGCCAGCGGCGATTGGGGGGGGAATGAAAAACTGTTTTTT. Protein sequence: CASGDWGGNEKLFF.

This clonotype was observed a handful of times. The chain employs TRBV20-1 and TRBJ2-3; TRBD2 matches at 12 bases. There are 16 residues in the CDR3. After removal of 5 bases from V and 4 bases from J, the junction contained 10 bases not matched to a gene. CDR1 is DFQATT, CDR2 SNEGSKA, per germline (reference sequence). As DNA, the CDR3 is TGCAGTGCTCCCCCTCCTAGCGGGGGGGCCCCAGATACGCAGTATTTT. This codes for CSAPPPSGGAPDTQYF.